The rows below give T cell receptor beta chains drawn from one sample of a study of blood T cell repertoires in COVID-19. Clones were sequenced by immunoSEQ multiplex PCR, and TCRdb holds only the in-frame ones, with some missing. The data show 200,000 to 250,000 clones, with 89% seen just once and 6.5% held by the top ten. Sequenced material: peripheral blood. Receptors originate from a man in his sixties who had recovered from COVID-19. Both conserved end residues are part of each CDR3. D genes are given only for firm matches. Clone size is stated in some rows and not others, as once, few, many or a class when expanded.

TRBV7-3,TRBD1,TRBJ2-2,NA,CASSPSHQGAYTGELFF,TGTGCCAGCAGCCCTTCTCACCAGGGGGCCTACACCGGGGAGCTGTTTTTT
TRBV20-1,NA,TRBJ2-5,NA,CSSESQETQYF,TGCTCCTCCGAGTCCCAAGAGACCCAGTACTTC
TRBV4-3,TRBD1,TRBJ1-2,once,CASSLRGGTVDGYTF,TGCGCCAGCAGCCTAAGAGGGGGGACAGTCGATGGCTACACCTTC
TRBV5-6,NA,TRBJ2-7,once,CASSLPGLPSYEQYF,TGTGCCAGCAGCTTACCGGGACTGCCCTCCTACGAGCAGTACTTC
TRBV3-1/TRBV3-2,NA,TRBJ1-3,NA,CASSPGTPLSGNTIYF,TGTGCCAGCAGCCCCGGGACACCACTCTCTGGAAACACCATATATTTT
TRBV3-1/TRBV3-2,TRBD2,TRBJ2-5,few,CASTSNAGVSETQYF,TGTGCCAGCACATCCAACGCGGGAGTGAGTGAGACCCAGTACTTC
TRBV5-6,TRBD1,TRBJ1-4,NA,CASSLGGLGEKLFF,TGTGCCAGCAGCCTAGGGGGCTTAGGGGAAAAACTGTTTTTT
TRBV6-5,TRBD2,TRBJ2-7,NA,CASRGLAGAYEQYF,TGTGCCAGCAGGGGACTAGCGGGAGCCTACGAGCAGTACTTC
TRBV7-9,TRBD1,TRBJ1-5,NA,CASSYQGGGNQPQHF,TGTGCCAGCAGCTACCAGGGGGGAGGCAATCAGCCCCAGCATTTT
TRBV5-1,TRBD2,TRBJ2-7,NA,CASRLLAEYEQYF,TGCGCCAGCAGGTTACTAGCGGAGTACGAGCAGTACTTC
TRBV27,TRBD2,TRBJ2-3,once,CASGVAGSDTQYF,TGTGCCAGCGGAGTAGCGGGGTCAGATACGCAGTATTTT
TRBV27,NA,TRBJ2-1,NA,CASSLSADRLSSYNEQFF,TGTGCCAGCAGTTTATCAGCGGACCGACTCTCCTCCTACAATGAGCAGTTCTTC